The 28 T cell receptor beta chains listed next were all sequenced from one sample in a study of blood T cell repertoires in COVID-19. Generated by immunoSEQ multiplex PCR, the TCRdb table keeps only in-frame clones and is missing some. Of 55,000 to 70,000 clones listed, more than 85% are singletons. Sequencing was carried out using peripheral blood. The receptor set was obtained from a man aged 60 to 75 with acute or convalescent COVID-19.

The chain links TRBV28 to TRBJ2-1; D is possibly TRBD2 (6 bases). The CDR3 extends over 17 amino acids. CDR1 and CDR2 (germline): MDHEN, SYDVKM. Trimming pared 7 bases from V and 2 bases from J, leaving 21 bases between. The CDR3 loop reads CASNYQLAGSTYNEQFF. CDR3 coding DNA: TGTGCCAGCAATTACCAGCTGGCGGGATCGACCTACAATGAGCAGTTCTTC.

The chain uses TRBV3-1 (or the pseudogene TRBV3-2) and TRBJ2-5; 7 positions agree with TRBD2. V shed 7 bases and J 3 bases; nucleotides not matched to a gene: 8. The length of the CDR3 is 14 residues. Germline lookup yields CDR1 LGHDT and CDR2 YNNKEL (reference sequence). The CDR3 reads CASTLGTTEETQYF. The CDR3 bases are TGTGCCAGCACCCTCGGGACTACAGAAGAGACCCAGTACTTC.

The V and J genes are TRBV14 and TRBJ2-5, with TRBD2 as a possible D gene (5 bases). CDR1 is SGHDN and CDR2 is FVKESK in the germline V gene. Trimming left V 5 bases short and J 4 bases short, with 20 bases between. The CDR3 runs to 16 residues. As DNA, the CDR3 is TGTGCCAGCAGCGGTCAGCAGCGGCACCTCGTAGAGACCCAGTACTTC. Amino acids: CASSGQQRHLVETQYF.

Only one count was recorded for this clone. The chain couples TRBV19 to TRBJ2-7; TRBD1 agrees at 11 bases. The length of the CDR3 is 15 residues. Germline values: CDR1 LNHDA, CDR2 SQIVND (reference sequence). V lost 2 bases to trimming and J lost 2 bases; unmatched junction nucleotides: 2. The CDR3 DNA is TGTGCCAGTAGTATACTGGGACAGGGGGCCTACGAGCAGTACTTC. Protein sequence: CASSILGQGAYEQYF.

The chain recombines TRBV4-2 with TRBJ2-1, with D perhaps matching TRBD2 (6 bases). Trimming took off 0 bases at V and 1 base at J, with 10 bases between the two ends. The CDR3 sequence is 16 residues long. Germline-derived CDR1 and CDR2 are LGHNA and YNFKEQ. The CDR3 sequence: CASSQDQLASYNEQFF. The CDR3 DNA reads TGTGCCAGCAGCCAAGATCAACTAGCTTCCTACAATGAGCAGTTCTTC.

The chain employs TRBV5-1 and TRBJ2-1, with a weak D call TRBD2 (6 bases). Deletions cut 5 bases from V and 5 bases from J, with 20 bases between. Per germline, CDR1 SGHRS and CDR2 YFSETQ. The CDR3 extends over 16 amino acids. CDR3 bases: TGCGCCAGCAGTGGGGCGGGGCGGCCGGAGGACAATGAGCAGTTCTTC. Translation gives CASSGAGRPEDNEQFF.

The V gene is TRBV30, the J gene TRBJ2-1, with TRBD2 identical over 7 bases. The germline gives CDR1 GTSNPN, CDR2 SVGIG (reference sequence). The V and J ends lost 2 bases and 10 bases, in that order; junction bases with no gene match: 5. The CDR3 sequence is 12 residues long. The CDR3 reads CAWSFGAGEQFF. CDR3 nucleotides: TGTGCCTGGAGTTTCGGAGCGGGAGAGCAGTTCTTC.

The rearrangement uses TRBV5-1 and TRBJ2-2, with 12 bases that match TRBD2. Per germline, CDR1 SGHRS and CDR2 YFSETQ. The length of the CDR3 is 17 residues. V dropped 0 bases and J dropped 1; count of bases not matched to a gene: 1. CDR3 loop: CASSLELAGGNTGELFF. The CDR3 DNA is TGCGCCAGCAGCTTGGAACTAGCGGGAGGGAACACCGGGGAGCTGTTTTTT.

In DNA form, the CDR3 reads TGTGCCTGGAGTGTCTTCGGAGGGGAAAAACTGTTTTTT. This translates into CAWSVFGGEKLFF. The chain has TRBV30 and TRBJ1-4; D is unclear. Germline V gives CDR1 GTSNPN, CDR2 SVGIG (reference sequence). V was shortened by 0 bases and J by 8 bases, with 10 bases between the two germline ends. This CDR3 spans 13 amino acids. Looking up the rest from reference TRBV30 and TRBJ1-4 gives the full variable domain: SQTIHQWPATLVQPVGSPLSLECTVEGTSNPNLYWYRQAAGRGLQLLFYSVGIGQISSEVPQNLSASRPQDRQFILSSKKLLLSDSGFYLCAWSVFGGEKLFFGSGTQLSVL.

The V gene is TRBV15, the J gene TRBJ1-2, with a weak D call TRBD1 (6 bases). Germline values: CDR1 LNHNV, CDR2 YYDKDF (reference sequence). V was cut by 3 bases and J by 10 bases, with 15 bases left in between. The CDR3 consists of 13 residues. The CDR3 here is CATSSEQGTPYTF. The CDR3 nucleotides read TGTGCCACCAGCAGTGAACAGGGAACCCCCTACACCTTC.

This clone has only a few counts. This chain uses TRBV15 with TRBJ1-3, with 8 bases fitting TRBD1. After removal of 3 bases from V and 3 bases from J, the junction contained 4 bases not matched to a gene. Germline V lookup: CDR1 LNHNV, CDR2 YYDKDF (reference sequence). The CDR3 runs to 15 residues. CDR3 coding DNA: TGTGCCACCAGCAGGACAGGGGCTCGTGGAAACACCATATATTTT. It is translated as CATSRTGARGNTIYF. Complete variable domain (other parts from reference TRBV15 and TRBJ1-3): DAMVIQNPRYQVTQFGKPVTLSCSQTLNHNVMYWYQQKSSQAPKLLFHYYDKDFNNEADTPDNFQSRRPNTSFCFLDIRSPGLGDTAMYLCATSRTGARGNTIYFGEGSWLTVV.

The chain couples TRBV30 to TRBJ1-5; no definite D call. The CDR3 contains 14 residues. V gave up 3 bases and J gave up 7 bases, with 16 bases separating them. Germline CDR1 reads GTSNPN; CDR2 reads SVGIG (reference sequence). CDR3 protein: CAWSPNRGSQPQHF. CDR3 nucleotides: TGTGCCTGGAGCCCAAATCGAGGGAGCCAGCCCCAGCATTTT. The full variable domain, completed using reference TRBV30 and TRBJ1-5, is SQTIHQWPATLVQPVGSPLSLECTVEGTSNPNLYWYRQAAGRGLQLLFYSVGIGQISSEVPQNLSASRPQDRQFILSSKKLLLSDSGFYLCAWSPNRGSQPQHFGDGTRLSIL.

J is TRBJ2-2 and V is TRBV27; 7 nucleotides line up with TRBD2. The length of the CDR3 is 16 residues. V lost 3 bases, J lost 2 bases, and 6 bases stayed unmatched. Germline V gene sequence: CDR1 MNHEY, CDR2 SMNVEV (reference sequence). The CDR3 coding sequence is TGTGCCAGCAGTTTGTTTAGCGGGTCAAACACCGGGGAGCTGTTTTTT. Protein sequence: CASSLFSGSNTGELFF.

This rearrangement joins TRBV28 to TRBJ2-1, with D possibly matching TRBD2 (5 bases). Germline V lookup: CDR1 MDHEN, CDR2 SYDVKM. CDR3 size: 16 residues. Trimming shortened V by 4 bases and J by 5 bases, and 18 bases separated the two germline ends. The CDR3 protein is CASSSPARRMHNEQFF. The CDR3 DNA reads TGTGCCAGCAGTTCCCCTGCCCGGAGGATGCACAATGAGCAGTTCTTC.

The CDR3 spells CASSTRLAEGVNTGELFF. The CDR3 coding sequence is TGTGCCAGCTCCACCCGGCTAGCGGAGGGGGTGAACACCGGGGAGCTGTTTTTT. The V call is TRBV18, the J call TRBJ2-2; a possible D gene is TRBD2 (7 bases). V was pared by 6 bases and J by 1 base, with 21 bases between. Germline V lookup: CDR1 KGHSH, CDR2 LQKENI. This CDR3 region has 18 residues.

The chain recombines TRBV6-5 with TRBJ1-2; D is undetermined. The germline CDR1 and CDR2 sequences are MNHEY and SVGAGI. The CDR3 consists of 15 residues. The V gene lost 7 bases and the J gene lost 2 bases, with 17 bases spanning the gap. CDR3 sequence (DNA): TGTGCCAGCACTCGACTAATCGGTGGGAACTATGGCTACACCTTC. This codes for CASTRLIGGNYGYTF.

The DNA of the CDR3 is TGTGCCAGCAGCTCGATGGAGCTGAGTGCCGAAAAACTGTTTTTT. Translated: CASSSMELSAEKLFF. The chain recombines TRBV28 with TRBJ1-4; no clear D. V lost 6 bases, J lost 8 bases, and 19 bases lay in between. Germline V gene sequence: CDR1 MDHEN, CDR2 SYDVKM. The CDR3 length is 15 residues.

The CDR3 sequence: CATSREDRVYSPLHF. In DNA form, the CDR3 reads TGTGCCACCAGCAGAGAGGACAGGGTATATTCACCCCTCCACTTT. The chain is built from TRBV15 and TRBJ1-6; TRBD1 aligns across 8 bases. Germline V lookup: CDR1 LNHNV, CDR2 YYDKDF (reference sequence). After removal of 0 bases from V and 8 bases from J, the junction contained 3 bases not matched to a gene. This CDR3 comprises 15 residues.

The chain links TRBV18 to TRBJ1-4, with TRBD1 matching over 8 bases. This CDR3 has 16 amino acids. CDR1 and CDR2 from the germline V gene are KGHSH and LQKENI. The ends lost 3 bases at V and 1 base at J; junction bases unmatched: 4. The CDR3 reads CASSPNTGGTNEKLFF. In DNA, the CDR3 is TGTGCCAGCTCACCGAATACAGGGGGAACTAATGAAAAACTGTTTTTT. Together with reference TRBV18 and TRBJ1-4, the CDR3 gives the full variable domain: NAGVMQNPRHLVRRRGQEARLRCSPMKGHSHVYWYRQLPEEGLKFMVYLQKENIIDESGMPKERFSAEFPKEGPSILRIQQVVRGDSAAYFCASSPNTGGTNEKLFFGSGTQLSVL.

The CDR3 sequence: CASSSRLQTSYNSPLHF. DNA of the CDR3: TGTGCCAGCAGTTCCAGACTTCAGACCTCCTATAATTCACCCCTCCACTTT. This chain links TRBV27 with TRBJ1-6; D not certain. Germline V gene lookup returns CDR1 MNHEY and CDR2 SMNVEV (reference sequence). V lost 4 bases and J lost 0, with 13 bases in between. The CDR3 extends over 17 amino acids.

V is TRBV5-1 and J is TRBJ1-3; D gene unclear. Trimming took off 0 bases at V and 0 bases at J, with 4 bases between the two ends. This CDR3 spans 14 amino acids. Germline CDR1 SGHRS, CDR2 YFSETQ. The CDR3 bases are TGCGCCAGCAGCTTGGACTACTCTGGAAACACCATATATTTT. Amino acids: CASSLDYSGNTIYF.

V gene TRBV5-6 combines with J gene TRBJ1-2; TRBD1 agrees at 7 bases. Germline V gives CDR1 SGHDT, CDR2 YYEEEE. With V trimmed by 4 bases and J by 7 bases, 4 bases remained unmatched. The CDR3 has 12 amino acids. The CDR3 sequence is CASSLDRFGYTF. The DNA of the CDR3 is TGTGCCAGCAGCCTGGACAGGTTTGGCTACACCTTC.

The DNA for the CDR3 is TGTGCCAGCAGCTTAGGGACAGCGACCACAGATACGCAGTATTTT. It is translated as CASSLGTATTDTQYF. This rearrangement joins TRBV7-3 to TRBJ2-3, with TRBD1 matching 7 bases. Germline V gene data show CDR1 as SGHTA and CDR2 as FQGTGA. The CDR3 sequence is 15 residues long. The ends lost 2 bases at V and 2 bases at J; junction bases unmatched: 4. The full variable domain, rest sourced from reference TRBV7-3 and TRBJ2-3, is GAGVSQTPSNKVTEKGKYVELRCDPISGHTALYWYRQSLGQGPEFLIYFQGTGAADDSGLPNDRFFAVRPEGSVSTLKIQRTERGDSAVYLCASSLGTATTDTQYFGPGTRLTVL.

V is TRBV10-3 and J is TRBJ2-1; 7 bases fit TRBD1. The germline V gene encodes CDR1 ENHRY and CDR2 SYGVKD. The ends lost 4 bases at V and 7 bases at J; junction bases unmatched: 4. The CDR3 length is 13 residues. CDR3 in amino acids: CAISGNRGNEQFF. The CDR3 DNA is TGTGCCATCAGTGGGAACAGGGGTAATGAGCAGTTCTTC.

This clone is a singleton in its sample. The chain links TRBV5-4 to TRBJ2-3; 9 nucleotides line up with TRBD1. The V and J ends lost 4 bases and 2 bases, in that order; junction bases with no gene match: 11. The germline V gene encodes CDR1 SGHNT and CDR2 YYREEE (reference sequence). The CDR3 sequence is 17 residues long. The CDR3 region has the DNA TGTGCCAGCAGCCCCGACAGGGGGGAAATTTACACAGATACGCAGTATTTT. Protein sequence: CASSPDRGEIYTDTQYF.

The V call is TRBV5-8, the J call TRBJ2-3, with TRBD1 identical over 8 bases. V lost 0 bases and J lost 9; bases outside the gene matches: 3. The length of the CDR3 is 13 residues. In germline, CDR1 is SGHTS, CDR2 YDEGEE. The CDR3 is CASSLVGQATQYF. CDR3 nucleotide sequence: TGTGCCAGCAGCTTGGTGGGACAGGCCACGCAGTATTTT. The full variable domain, in which reference TRBV5-8 and TRBJ2-3 provide the parts outside the CDR3, is EAGVTQSPTHLIKTRGQQATLRCSPISGHTSVYWYQQALGLGLQFLLWYDEGEERNRGNFPPRFSGRQFPNYSSELNVNALELEDSALYLCASSLVGQATQYFGPGTRLTVL.

The chain is built from TRBV30 and TRBJ2-6; perhaps TRBD2 as D (5 bases). CDR1 and CDR2 from the germline V gene are GTSNPN and SVGIG (reference sequence). The V end lost 4 bases, the J end lost 0 bases, and 7 bases lay between the germline ends. The CDR3 consists of 14 residues. This CDR3 reads CAWIRGSGANVLTF. CDR3 DNA: TGTGCCTGGATTCGGGGCTCTGGGGCCAACGTCCTGACTTTC.

This chain uses TRBV2 with TRBJ1-4; D not resolved. V lost 4 bases, J lost 0 bases, and 6 bases lay in between. The CDR3 spans 14 residues. Per germline, CDR1 SNHLY and CDR2 FYNNEI. The CDR3 DNA is TGTGCCAGCAGTGTACTTACAACTAATGAAAAACTGTTTTTT. As protein: CASSVLTTNEKLFF.